Listed here is a single T cell receptor (beta chain). Its antigen is not known. One entry per CDR3 protein results from TCRdb running MiXCR on the reads. The repertoire includes 250,000 to 300,000 distinct CDR3 sequences, roughly 15% of them detected once, and 8.8% sits in the top ten. The source of the sample is a study of T cell repertoires in cytomegalovirus infection. Across the whole study: Indicated by public TCR beta signatures were CMV infection and matching HLA type.

V was cut by 5 bases and J by 3 bases, with 2 bases left in between. This CDR3 contains 12 residues. CDR1 is SGHVS, CDR2 FNYEAQ, per germline. Study-wide results and caveats: Cumulative public TCR beta family frequency identified carriers of CMV plus the relevant HLA. CMV-specific TCR beta clonotypes restricted by HLA-C were the ones dominating the ex vivo response.

Material for sequencing was PBMCs. This TCR came from a human donor in good health (CMV status not recorded). Some clones in this sample may be carry-over from other donors' samples. The chain couples TRBV7-6 to TRBJ1-6, with no clear D. This CDR3 is CASSGYNSPLHF. The CDR3 region has the DNA TGTGCCAGCAGCGGCTATAATTCACCCCTCCACTTT.